What follows are 30 T cell receptor beta chains derived from one specimen sequenced in a study of CD8+ T cells in alopecia areata. cDNA reverse transcribed from extracted RNA served as the sequencing template. Sequenced by immunoSEQ multiplex PCR; TCRdb stores in-frame clones only, minus some. Of 150,000 or so clones listed, around 47% are singletons. Input material: CD4+ T cells sorted from blood. The receptor source for this set is a human donor with alopecia areata.

The chain recombines TRBV29-1 with TRBJ2-1; 11 bases map to TRBD2. Germline trimming cut 7 bases from V and 7 bases from J; bases unmatched to any gene: 3. The CDR3 length is 12 residues. Germline V CDR1 and CDR2: SQVTM, ANQGSEA. The CDR3 is CSGTSGFNEQFF. CDR3 coding DNA: TGCAGCGGGACTAGCGGGTTTAATGAGCAGTTCTTC.

CDR3 DNA sequence: TGTGCCAGCCTATGGCGGGGGGTTAACAATGAGCAGTTCTTC. Its protein product is CASLWRGVNNEQFF. This sequence joins TRBV2 and TRBJ2-1, with 8 bases matching TRBD2. The junction had 8 bases not matched to a gene; V was cut back by 8 bases and J by 5 bases. In germline, CDR1 is SNHLY, CDR2 FYNNEI. The CDR3 runs to 14 residues.

The chain combines TRBV30 with TRBJ2-1; TRBD2 aligns across 10 bases. CDR1 and CDR2 (germline): GTSNPN, SVGIG (reference sequence). With 3 bases clipped from V and 10 bases from J, the junction kept 15 bases outside the gene matches. This CDR3 comprises 16 residues. Here the CDR3 DNA reads TGTGCCTGGAGCGGGCCCCTAGCGGGAGCTGGTAGCGAGCAGTTCTTC. Translation: CAWSGPLAGAGSEQFF. Looking up the rest from reference TRBV30 and TRBJ2-1 gives the full variable domain: SQTIHQWPATLVQPVGSPLSLECTVEGTSNPNLYWYRQAAGRGLQLLFYSVGIGQISSEVPQNLSASRPQDRQFILSSKKLLLSDSGFYLCAWSGPLAGAGSEQFFGPGTRLTVL.

J is TRBJ2-5 and V is TRBV5-6; 7 bases map to TRBD1. Looked up from germline, CDR1 is SGHDT and CDR2 is YYEEEE. CDR3 size: 15 residues. The V and J ends lost 2 bases and 0 bases, in that order; junction bases with no gene match: 4. CDR3 sequence: CASSFHDRDQETQYF. The CDR3 coding sequence is TGTGCCAGCAGCTTCCACGACAGGGACCAAGAGACCCAGTACTTC.

The J gene is TRBJ2-7, the V gene TRBV29-1, with a weak D call TRBD2 (6 bases). Germline V gene sequence: CDR1 SQVTM, CDR2 ANQGSEA. Trimming took 4 bases from V and 6 from J, leaving 16 bases between them. The CDR3 has 13 amino acids. The CDR3 DNA sequence: TGCAGCGTTGGTTTCTGGCGGGATGGCGAGCAGTACTTC. Translation gives CSVGFWRDGEQYF.

The chain is built from TRBV9 and TRBJ2-3, with D perhaps TRBD2 (5 bases). The V gene lost 0 bases and the J gene lost 4 bases, with 9 bases spanning the gap. CDR1 is SGDLS and CDR2 is YYNGEE in the germline V gene. This CDR3 is built from 14 residues. Here the CDR3 DNA reads TGTGCCAGCAGCGTAGCGGGAACCCCAGATACGCAGTATTTT. Its translation: CASSVAGTPDTQYF.

The chain employs TRBV7-9 and TRBJ2-7; TRBD1 aligns across 9 bases. The V segment lost 6 bases and the J segment 4 bases; nucleotides outside the gene matches: 10. In germline, CDR1 is SEHNR, CDR2 FQNEAQ (reference sequence). This CDR3 has 15 amino acids. CDR3 amino acids: CASREYRGLQYEQYF. For the CDR3, the DNA is TGTGCCAGCAGGGAGTACAGGGGGCTTCAATACGAGCAGTACTTC. Full variable domain (missing parts from reference TRBV7-9 and TRBJ2-7): DTGVSQNPRHKITKRGQNVTFRCDPISEHNRLYWYRQTLGQGPEFLTYFQNEAQLEKSRLLSDRFSAERPKGSFSTLEIQRTEQGDSAMYLCASREYRGLQYEQYFGPGTRLTVT.

This clone was detected a few times. V gene TRBV29-1 combines with J gene TRBJ2-5; 10 bases agree with TRBD2. V shed 4 bases, J shed 5 bases, and the junction held 4 bases outside the gene matches. Germline assignment: CDR1 SQVTM and CDR2 ANQGSEA. This CDR3 contains 13 residues. Here the CDR3 reads CSVGLAGVETQYF. The CDR3 nucleotides are TGCAGCGTTGGGCTAGCGGGAGTGGAGACCCAGTACTTC.

A few counts support this clone. V gene TRBV7-9 combines with J gene TRBJ1-1, with D perhaps TRBD1 (6 bases). The V end lost 5 bases, the J end lost 5 bases, and 12 bases lay between the germline ends. The germline gives CDR1 SEHNR, CDR2 FQNEAQ (reference sequence). CDR3 length: 13 amino acids. CDR3 protein: CASSMEQGTEAFF. In DNA form, the CDR3 reads TGTGCCAGCAGCATGGAACAGGGTACTGAAGCTTTCTTT.

This chain uses TRBV15 with TRBJ1-2, with 10 bases lining up with TRBD1. V was clipped by 6 bases and J by 8 bases; unmatched bases: 9. CDR1 and CDR2 (germline): LNHNV, YYDKDF (reference sequence). The CDR3 has 14 residues. CDR3 nucleotide sequence: TGTGCCACCAGTGACAGGGGGCGCGCTCAGGGCTACACCTTC. Residues: CATSDRGRAQGYTF.

The rearrangement joins TRBV30 to TRBJ2-7; possible D gene TRBD2, 7 bases. Trimming cost V 3 bases and J 0 bases, with 15 bases left between them. The CDR3 extends over 15 amino acids. The germline V gene encodes CDR1 GTSNPN and CDR2 SVGIG (reference sequence). The CDR3 protein is CAWSPKGGSSYEQYF. Written as DNA, the CDR3 is TGTGCCTGGAGCCCAAAGGGGGGGAGCTCCTACGAGCAGTACTTC. Full variable domain (outside the CDR3, taken from reference TRBV30 and TRBJ2-7): SQTIHQWPATLVQPVGSPLSLECTVEGTSNPNLYWYRQAAGRGLQLLFYSVGIGQISSEVPQNLSASRPQDRQFILSSKKLLLSDSGFYLCAWSPKGGSSYEQYFGPGTRLTVT.

The V call is TRBV29-1, the J call TRBJ2-5; tentative D call: TRBD1 (6 bases). The CDR3 is 12 amino acids. Trimming pared 5 bases from V and 3 bases from J, leaving 10 bases between. CDR1 is SQVTM, CDR2 ANQGSEA, per germline. In DNA, the CDR3 is TGCAGCGTTTCAGCAGGGGAAGAGACCCAGTACTTC. Protein product: CSVSAGEETQYF.

There are a few counts of this clone. The chain has TRBV27 and TRBJ2-3; 9 nucleotides line up with TRBD1. After removal of 3 bases from V and 1 base from J, the junction contained 2 bases not matched to a gene. CDR3 length equals 15 residues. The V gene's germline CDR1 is MNHEY and CDR2 SMNVEV (reference sequence). CDR3 sequence reads: CASSLGQGGTDTQYF. CDR3 coding DNA: TGTGCCAGCAGTTTGGGACAGGGTGGCACAGATACGCAGTATTTT.

The chain employs TRBV4-2 and TRBJ1-1; no reliable D call. Germline assignment: CDR1 LGHNA and CDR2 YNFKEQ. This CDR3 comprises 14 residues. V was trimmed by 1 base and J by 7 bases, leaving 13 bases between them. CDR3 residues: CASSQAEEVIEAFF. For the CDR3, the DNA is TGTGCCAGCAGCCAAGCCGAGGAGGTTATTGAAGCTTTCTTT.

This chain joins TRBV30 and TRBJ1-3; D unresolved. Germline CDR1 GTSNPN, CDR2 SVGIG (reference sequence). The ends were cut back, 2 bases at V and 1 base at J, with 0 bases in the middle. The CDR3 covers 11 residues. The CDR3 here is CAWSSGNTIYF. The CDR3 coding sequence is TGTGCCTGGAGTTCTGGAAACACCATATATTTT.

This sequence joins TRBV5-1 and TRBJ1-5, with TRBD1 as a possible D gene (5 bases). V lost 4 bases and J 5 bases, leaving 16 bases between the germline ends. The CDR3 runs 15 residues. Per the germline V gene, CDR1 is SGHRS and CDR2 is YFSETQ. Here the CDR3 reads CASSHRGDEDQPQHF. The CDR3 nucleotides are TGCGCCAGCAGCCACCGGGGGGACGAGGATCAGCCCCAGCATTTT.

This clone appeared a few times. This chain connects TRBV10-3 to TRBJ1-1; no reliable D call. The CDR3 runs to 11 residues. With 1 base removed from V and 5 bases from J, the gap between germline ends came to 2 bases. The germline CDR1 and CDR2 sequences are ENHRY and SYGVKD. CDR3 bases: TGTGCCATCAGTGAGTTTACTGAAGCTTTCTTT. This codes for CAISEFTEAFF.

In this sample, this clone turned up a few times. The chain employs TRBV15 and TRBJ2-4; weak D call: TRBD2 (6 bases). Germline loops: CDR1 LNHNV, CDR2 YYDKDF (reference sequence). The CDR3 contains 14 residues. V lost 0 bases, J lost 8 bases, and 11 bases lay in between. The CDR3 protein is CATSRDGGLDIQYF. CDR3 nucleotide sequence: TGTGCCACCAGCAGAGATGGAGGGTTGGACATTCAGTACTTC.

This clone was recorded a few times. This chain joins TRBV11-2 and TRBJ2-1; D is uncertain. The CDR3 contains 12 residues. V was cut by 6 bases and J by 4 bases, with 7 bases left in between. The germline V gene has CDR1 SGHAT and CDR2 FQNNGV. The CDR3 reads CASSTEYNEQFF. CDR3 sequence (DNA): TGTGCCAGCAGTACAGAATACAATGAGCAGTTCTTC.

The V call is TRBV2, the J call TRBJ1-4; the D is unclear. V was trimmed by 8 bases and J by 6 bases, leaving 4 bases between them. From germline, CDR1 is SNHLY and CDR2 FYNNEI. The CDR3 sequence is 10 residues long. The CDR3 sequence: CASVDEKLFF. The DNA for the CDR3 is TGTGCCAGCGTTGATGAAAAACTGTTTTTT.

The chain is built from TRBV7-9 and TRBJ2-7; D is unresolved. Per germline, CDR1 SEHNR and CDR2 FQNEAQ (reference sequence). Trimming removed 0 bases from V and 1 base from J, with 10 bases in between. This CDR3 has 15 residues. CDR3 DNA sequence: TGTGCCAGCAGCTTAGCCTCGGCAGAGTCCTACGAGCAGTACTTC. Translating it yields CASSLASAESYEQYF.

The rearrangement uses TRBV29-1 and TRBJ1-1, with D possibly matching TRBD1 (5 bases). The CDR3 contains 13 residues. In germline, CDR1 is SQVTM, CDR2 ANQGSEA. V was pared by 7 bases and J by 0 bases, with 12 bases between. CDR3 bases: TGCAGCGCAGGGAGGAGCTTGAACACTGAAGCTTTCTTT. It encodes CSAGRSLNTEAFF.

This clone was seen only a few times. This chain connects TRBV5-1 to TRBJ2-1, with 7 bases that match TRBD1. Germline loops: CDR1 SGHRS, CDR2 YFSETQ. After removal of 0 bases from V and 0 bases from J, the junction contained 6 bases not matched to a gene. This CDR3 has 17 amino acids. The CDR3 sequence: CASSLALGDSSYNEQFF. CDR3 DNA sequence: TGCGCCAGCAGCTTGGCTTTGGGGGACAGCTCCTACAATGAGCAGTTCTTC.

The sample holds a few counts of this clone. V gene TRBV29-1 combines with J gene TRBJ2-7; 7 nucleotides match TRBD2. The CDR3 consists of 14 residues. The V gene's germline CDR1 is SQVTM and CDR2 ANQGSEA. V was pared by 4 bases and J by 2 bases, with 8 bases of the junction left unmatched. This chain's CDR3 is CSVGGLPPTYEQYF. In DNA form, the CDR3 reads TGCAGCGTTGGGGGACTACCTCCAACCTACGAGCAGTACTTC.

V and J are TRBV29-1 and TRBJ1-2; tentatively, D is TRBD1 (6 bases). This CDR3 has 13 amino acids. Trimming stripped 6 bases from V and 7 bases from J, with 18 bases between. CDR1 and CDR2 from the germline V gene are SQVTM and ANQGSEA. CDR3 in amino acids: CSVEDLTGTGYTF. DNA of the CDR3: TGCAGCGTCGAGGACCTAACAGGGACTGGCTACACCTTC. Together with reference TRBV29-1 and TRBJ1-2, the CDR3 gives the full variable domain: SAVISQKPSRDICQRGTSLTIQCQVDSQVTMMFWYRQQPGQSLTLIATANQGSEATYESGFVIDKFPISRPNLTFSTLTVSNMSPEDSSIYLCSVEDLTGTGYTFGSGTRLTVV.

The chain has TRBV2 and TRBJ1-1; a weak D match, TRBD1 (6 bases). The germline V and J ends were trimmed by 6 bases and 6 bases, with 11 bases remaining between them. This CDR3 spans 12 amino acids. Germline CDR1 is SNHLY and CDR2 is FYNNEI. The CDR3 sequence: CASRDSDAEAFF. CDR3 DNA sequence: TGTGCCAGCAGGGACAGTGACGCTGAAGCTTTCTTT.

The CDR3 protein is CASSDSNREAFF. In DNA, the CDR3 is TGTGCCAGCAGTGACAGTAATAGAGAAGCTTTCTTT. The chain combines TRBV6-4 with TRBJ1-1; no firm D call. The CDR3 runs 12 residues. Germline loops: CDR1 MRHNA, CDR2 SNTAGT. V was shortened by 2 bases and J by 8 bases, with 9 bases between the two germline ends.

Sample share makes this clone medium-sized. The rearrangement uses TRBV7-3 and TRBJ1-1; D ambiguous. Germline values: CDR1 SGHTA, CDR2 FQGTGA. The CDR3 totals 13 residues. V gave up 0 bases and J gave up 4 bases, with 6 bases separating them. The DNA of the CDR3 is TGTGCCAGCAGCTTAACGGAGAGCACTGAAGCTTTCTTT. Protein sequence: CASSLTESTEAFF. The complete variable domain, with remaining parts taken from reference TRBV7-3 and TRBJ1-1, reads GAGVSQTPSNKVTEKGKYVELRCDPISGHTALYWYRQSLGQGPEFLIYFQGTGAADDSGLPNDRFFAVRPEGSVSTLKIQRTERGDSAVYLCASSLTESTEAFFGQGTRLTVV.

This sequence joins TRBV2 and TRBJ2-5; D ambiguous. CDR1 and CDR2 (germline): SNHLY, FYNNEI. This CDR3 has 13 amino acids. Trimming took off 1 base at V and 5 bases at J, with 8 bases between the two ends. The CDR3, as DNA: TGTGCCAGCAGTGAAGAGGCCCGGGAGACCCAGTACTTC. Its protein is CASSEEARETQYF.

The chain uses TRBV7-9 and TRBJ1-2; tentatively, D is TRBD1 (6 bases). The V end was cut by 5 bases, the J end by 4 bases, with 17 bases between. The CDR3 spans 15 residues. CDR1 and CDR2 (germline): SEHNR, FQNEAQ (reference sequence). In DNA form, the CDR3 reads TGTGCCAGCAGCACCCCGCGGCAGGGGAGCTATGGCTACACCTTC. Protein product: CASSTPRQGSYGYTF.